The subject of this entry is one T cell receptor (beta chain). Autoimmune disease history or systemic immunosuppression disqualified patients. Generated by immunoSEQ multiplex PCR, the TCRdb table keeps only in-frame clones and is missing some. Of some 45,000 clones detected, roughly 91% appear once; the ten largest clones hold under 20%. This entry is derived from a study of OX40 agonist ivuxolimab in advanced cancers. This specimen was CD4+ or CD8+ T cells sorted from blood, taken in a trial of the OX40 agonist ivuxolimab. The receptor was derived from an adult with an advanced solid tumor such as melanoma, head and neck, liver or kidney cancer.

The CDR3 reads CASSLAGPHHEQYF. CDR3 nucleotides: TGTGCCAGCAGCTTGGCAGGGCCTCACCACGAGCAGTACTTC. V gene TRBV5-4 combines with J gene TRBJ2-7; tentative D call: TRBD1 (5 bases). The length of the CDR3 is 14 residues. The germline gives CDR1 SGHNT, CDR2 YYREEE (reference sequence). Trimming removed 0 bases from V and 5 bases from J, with 12 bases in between. Full variable domain (outside the CDR3, taken from reference TRBV5-4 and TRBJ2-7): ETGVTQSPTHLIKTRGQQVTLRCSSQSGHNTVSWYQQALGQGPQFIFQYYREEENGRGNFPPRFSGLQFPNYSSELNVNALELDDSALYLCASSLAGPHHEQYFGPGTRLTVT.